These 2 T cell receptor beta chains share one sample of origin, sequenced in a study of radiotherapy plus CTLA-4 blockade in lung cancer (dated by TCRdb to between 2017 and 2018). The library relied on the immunoSEQ multiplex PCR assay. The table comes from immuneACCESS by way of TCRdb, which keeps in-frame sequences with V and J called. Part of the clones is missing from these tables; in studies checked, under half for an unresolved V gene and the rest for unknown reasons. In all, the sample holds some 66,000 clones, and over 75% of those were seen once. 4% to 5% of the sample lies in the top ten. The sample here was peripheral blood, taken from a patient treated with radiotherapy plus ipilimumab. These receptors came from a human donor with non-small cell lung cancer who had a partial response to radiotherapy plus ipilimumab.

This chain links TRBV2 with TRBJ2-2; no definite D call. CDR1 is SNHLY, CDR2 FYNNEI, per germline. The germline V and J ends were trimmed by 4 bases and 5 bases, with 14 bases remaining between them. The CDR3 totals 15 residues. CDR3 nucleotides: TGTGCCAGCAGTGGTGAAGCCCTAATAACCGGGGAGCTGTTTTTT. It encodes CASSGEALITGELFF.

This rearrangement joins TRBV30 to TRBJ2-1; TRBD1 aligns across 8 bases. Germline V CDR1 and CDR2: GTSNPN, SVGIG (reference sequence). V trimming: 3 bases; J trimming: 4 bases; junction bases outside the gene matches: 8. This CDR3 region has 15 residues. The CDR3 is CAWRPARTGYNEQFF. The CDR3 nucleotides read TGTGCCTGGAGGCCCGCCCGGACAGGGTACAATGAGCAGTTCTTC.